The T cell receptor (beta chain) described here comes from a study of T cells in localized non-small cell lung cancer. Study-wide findings and caveats: Of the top 100 tumor clones, median roughly 60 were in adjacent lung, approximately 28 among its top 100.

This table comes from immunoSEQ multiplex PCR, and its TCRdb copy is limited to in-frame clones, with some not included. The top ten clones hold 2.5% to 3% of a sample with more than 15,000 clones, about 89% of them seen once. This clone was counted between two and nine times. The antigen remains undetermined. CDR3 size: 15 residues. Germline lookup yields CDR1 MRHNA and CDR2 SNTAGT. V trimming: 0 bases; J trimming: 6 bases; junction bases outside the gene matches: 0. The sequence came from a woman aged 40 to 75 with stage I lung adenocarcinoma. The material was peripheral blood, obtained before any cancer treatment. The J gene is TRBJ2-1, the V gene TRBV6-4; 12 bases match TRBD2. CDR3 in amino acids: CASSDSTSGSNEQFF. The DNA of the CDR3 is TGTGCCAGCAGTGACTCGACTAGCGGGAGCAATGAGCAGTTCTTC.